This T cell receptor beta chain is drawn from a study of CD8 T cells in Susac syndrome. The trim removed 5 bases at V and 3 bases at J, leaving 9 bases unmatched. This CDR3 spans 15 amino acids. Germline assignment: CDR1 SGHTA and CDR2 FQGNSA. Sequencing of TCR beta drew on CD8+ and CD4+ T cells from blood. Negative isolation yielded CD4+ and CD8+ T cells, and FACS enriched TEMRA cells. With random hexamers, roughly 0.45 to 1 ug RNA was reverse transcribed. TCRdb reprocessed the immunoSEQ multiplex PCR reads via MiXCR and lists one record per CDR3 protein. The table lists about 120,000 distinct CDR3 sequences, roughly 92% of them singletons.

The sample comprised CD4+ T cells from PBMCs. The chain carries TRBV7-2 and TRBJ2-7; 8 bases line up with TRBD2. The source is a human donor in good health. In DNA form, the CDR3 reads TGTGCCAGCAGCCCTGGGGGAGCGGGAGACTACGAGCAGTACTTC. This encodes CASSPGGAGDYEQYF.